Listed below are T cell receptor beta chains from one sample, sequenced in a study of shared clonotypes between healthy human individuals. Only in-frame clones appear in the TCRdb table, and some are missing; sequencing was by immunoSEQ multiplex PCR. The table lists millions of clones, about 95% of them singletons. Sequencing was done on a sample of naive CD8+ T cells sorted from blood. The receptors were gathered from a man aged 18 to 29 in good health. Each CDR3 is given with its conserved first and last residue. A D gene is named only where the DNA matches it firmly. Part of the rows lack a size; the others show once, few, many or a class for expanded clones.

TRBJ1-5,TRBV2,19,-,-,TGTGCCAGCAGTGAAGCCTTCTCGCGGGACACTAATAGCAATCAGCCCCAGCATTTT,CASSEAFSRDTNSNQPQHF
TRBJ2-7,TRBV9,15,-,-,TGTGCCAGCAGCGTAACCGGGACCCCAAGCTACGAGCAGTACTTC,CASSVTGTPSYEQYF
TRBJ1-1,TRBV6-5,15,-,-,TGTGCCAGCAGTTACTACGGGAGGGGAGACACTGAAGCTTTCTTT,CASSYYGRGDTEAFF
TRBJ2-7,TRBV18,13,-,-,TGTGCCAGCTCACCAAAAGAAGGGTACGAGCAGTACTTC,CASSPKEGYEQYF
TRBJ1-4,TRBV14,16,once,-,TGTGCCAGCAGCCAGTCTGCGAGTGCAACTAATGAAAAACTGTTTTTT,CASSQSASATNEKLFF
TRBJ2-7,TRBV11-2,13,-,TRBD2,TGTGCCAGCAGCTGGGGCGGACTAGCCGAGCAGTACTTC,CASSWGGLAEQYF
TRBJ2-7,TRBV11-2,13,-,TRBD1,TGTGCCAGCAGCTCCGCAGGGGGCTACGAGCAGTACTTC,CASSSAGGYEQYF
TRBJ2-7,TRBV7-8,15,-,TRBD2,TGTGCCAGCAGCTTAATAGCGGGTAGCTCCTACGAGCAGTACTTC,CASSLIAGSSYEQYF
TRBJ1-5,TRBV27,13,-,-,TGTGCCAGCAGTTCCCAGGACAATCAGCCCCAGCATTTT,CASSSQDNQPQHF
TRBJ2-1,TRBV7-9,13,-,-,TGTGCCAGCAGCTTCGGGGAGCTCACTGAGCAGTTCTTC,CASSFGELTEQFF
TRBJ1-2,TRBV7-9,14,-,TRBD1,TGTGCCAGCATCCCGGACAGGATAAACTATGGCTACACCTTC,CASIPDRINYGYTF
TRBJ2-5,TRBV12-5,16,-,TRBD2,TGTGCTAGTGGTTTCGGCGGGGGATACTTCCAAGAGACCCAGTACTTC,CASGFGGGYFQETQYF
TRBJ2-7,TRBV9,14,-,TRBD1,TGTGCCAGCAGCGTAGAGGGGGCCCCCTACGAGCAGTACTTC,CASSVEGAPYEQYF
TRBJ2-3,TRBV6-5,14,-,TRBD2,TGTGCCAGCAGCCCTAGCGGGAGGACAGATACGCAGTATTTT,CASSPSGRTDTQYF
TRBJ2-1,TRBV2,15,-,-,TGTGCCAGCAGTGATGGAATAGCGCGATACAATGAGCAGTTCTTC,CASSDGIARYNEQFF
TRBJ2-5,TRBV7-9,12,-,-,TGTGCCAGCAGCTCGGACGGGGAGACCCAGTACTTC,CASSSDGETQYF
TRBJ1-1,TRBV18,13,-,-,TGTGCCAGCTCACCGGGGTTTGGGACTGAAGCTTTCTTT,CASSPGFGTEAFF
TRBJ2-1,TRBV2,14,-,TRBD2,TGTGCCAGGGACGGGACTAGCGGCAACAATGAGCAGTTCTTC,CARDGTSGNNEQFF
TRBJ2-2,TRBV30,15,once,-,TGTGCCTGGAGTGATGGAGCGTGGGGAACCGGGGAGCTGTTTTTT,CAWSDGAWGTGELFF
TRBJ2-7,TRBV4-1,15,-,TRBD2,TGCGCCAGCAGCCAAGATCGACTAGCGGGAGCCGAGCAGTACTTC,CASSQDRLAGAEQYF
TRBJ1-1,TRBV2,13,-,-,TGTGCCAGCAGTGAATTAACCGGACAGAACGCTTTCTTT,CASSELTGQNAFF
TRBJ2-3,TRBV7-9,17,-,TRBD1,TGTGCCAGCAGTCGATCAACAGGGGGCGCAATACCAGATACGCAGTATTTT,CASSRSTGGAIPDTQYF
TRBJ2-7,TRBV11-2,13,-,TRBD1,TGTGCCTGGAGCAGGGGGCCCCCCTACGAGCAGTACTTC,CAWSRGPPYEQYF
TRBJ2-7,TRBV28,14,-,-,TGTGCCAGCAGGCCACACGACAGTTCCTACGAGCAGTACTTC,CASRPHDSSYEQYF
TRBJ1-1,TRBV7-9,14,once,-,TGTGCCAGCAGCTTAGCGTGGGGGGGCACTGAAGCTTTCTTT,CASSLAWGGTEAFF
TRBJ2-5,TRBV11-2,12,-,-,TGTGCCAGCAGCTTCGCCGTGGAGACCCAGTACTTC,CASSFAVETQYF
TRBJ2-7,TRBV27,13,-,-,TGTGCCAGCAGTTTAGTCGGGAAGTACGAGCAGTACTTC,CASSLVGKYEQYF
TRBJ1-2,TRBV10-1,17,-,TRBD1,TGCGCCAGCAGTGAGTCCCGGGACAGGGGGCGCGTTAGTGGCTACACCTTC,CASSESRDRGRVSGYTF
TRBJ2-7,TRBV25-1,16,-,-,TGTGCCAGCAGTGAAGGTAGCGGAGCCAGCCCCTACGAGCAGTACTTC,CASSEGSGASPYEQYF
TRBJ1-3,TRBV11-2,14,-,-,TGTGCCAGCAGCTTTGGCGGATCCGGAAACACCATATATTTT,CASSFGGSGNTIYF
TRBJ2-7,TRBV5-4,17,-,TRBD1,TGTGCCAGCAGCTTGAGGCGGCAGGGGGCCCTCTCCTACGAGCAGTACTTC,CASSLRRQGALSYEQYF
TRBJ2-3,TRBV27,16,-,TRBD2,TGTGCCAGCAGCCCTACTAGCGGGGGGGTCGCAGATACGCAGTATTTT,CASSPTSGGVADTQYF
TRBJ2-2,TRBV6-5,14,-,-,TGTGCCACCCAATGGGCACCTAACACCGGGGAGCTGTTTTTT,CATQWAPNTGELFF